The T cell receptor beta chain under discussion was sequenced for a study of beta chain features in type 1 diabetes. Study-level background: All samples together contributed 100 million to 120 million sorted cells for examination.

This clone was detected ten times or more. No antigen is known for it. Trimming removed 4 bases from V and 2 bases from J, with 4 bases in between. CDR1 and CDR2 (germline): GTSNPN, SVGIG (reference sequence). This CDR3 spans 11 amino acids. Investigators reverse transcribed all isolated RNA, so they sequenced expressed TCRB transcripts. Some clones are missing from TCRdb's copy, which holds only in-frame ones; the method was immunoSEQ multiplex PCR. The profile covers 150,000 or so clones, with approximately 9% appearing a single time and approximately 2.3% taken by the ten largest. Study-wide results and limits: It was possible that PCR favored shorter templates, equally so in patients and controls.

Sequencing input: central memory CD4+ T cells from blood. The gene calls are TRBV30 and TRBJ2-3; no definite D call. This TCR was sampled from a woman between 18 and 30 years old in good health. The CDR3 sequence: CAWTVTDTQYF. DNA for the CDR3: TGTGCCTGGACCGTCACAGATACGCAGTATTTT.